This TCR beta chain was identified in a study of blood T cell repertoires in COVID-19. Study in general: Researchers got acute and convalescent COVID-19 samples from the United States, Italy and Spain. The cDNA or gDNA used as material had been derived from T cells, B-cell-depleted T cells, or PBMCs.

Per the study methods: For nucleated cells, counts were estimated from reference gene primer amplification. The table came from immunoSEQ multiplex PCR; TCRdb's copy has only in-frame clones and leaves some out. V and J calls plus clone size are reproduced from that table; the DNA served to infer D and trimming. The table lists about 42,000 clones, around four fifths of them singletons, with 5.4% in the top ten. This CDR3 comprises 13 residues. Germline values: CDR1 SGHNT, CDR2 YYREEE (reference sequence). Trimming pared 3 bases from V and 1 base from J, leaving 7 bases between. The clonotype was recovered from a man aged 45 to 65 with active COVID-19. The material sequenced was peripheral blood. The chain links TRBV5-4 to TRBJ1-2, with D unclear. CDR3 sequence (DNA): TGTGCCAGCAGCTCAGATAATAACTATGGCTACACCTTC. Translation: CASSSDNNYGYTF.